Listed here is a single T cell receptor (beta chain). There is no known antigen for this receptor. No per-base quality is available; no much larger clone lies one base away. This specimen belongs to a study of T cell responses to AZD1222 COVID-19 vaccine (dated by TCRdb to the early 2020s). Background for the entire study: AZD1222 recipients with second doses at about 4 weeks or about 12 weeks were pooled, because spike-specific TCR depth and breadth did not differ between schedules. TCR sequencing covered more than 230 trial participants: 200 to 220 given two doses of AZD1222 and 26 given two doses of MenACWY control vaccine. Enrollment into the trials was organized by age into subgroups of 18-55, 56-69 and 70-plus years, and those subgroups contained roughly 150, 30 and 60 TCR-sequenced participants, respectively.

The CDR3 regions of human TCRbeta chains were analyzed by immunosequencing. For the original study's pipeline: TCRs in the repertoires were matched against a reference library of SARS-CoV-2-specific TCRs that had been generated with the MIRA antigen-specificity platform. Breadth was defined as the fraction of unique TCRs that were SARS-CoV-2-associated. Depth was defined as the fraction of total T cells that were SARS-CoV-2-associated. Using the MIRA data, each spike-specific TCR was assigned both to the spike region to which the TCR was reactive and to a CD4 or CD8 class. Log10-transformed breadth and depth values were compared by one-way ANOVA with Sidak's multiple comparisons tests. TCRdb's version of the immuneACCESS table is confined to in-frame rearrangements and falls short of the full clone set. An unresolved V gene accounts for under half of the shortfall where checked; the remainder is of unknown origin. Clone size and V and J calls were adopted from that table, with D and trimming inferred from the DNA. The sample yields approximately 94,000 clones; roughly 90% were counted once. The top ten constitute more than 1.5% of the sample.

The label giving this sample's time point can be read as: baseline before first vaccination. The vaccinee samples were drawn from two UK trials, COV001 and COV002, one of which was a single-blind randomized controlled phase 2/3 trial testing AZD1222 (ChAdOx1 nCoV-19) in healthy adults. For TCRbeta chain sequencing, PBMC samples from trial participants were taken at day 0 and at day 28 after the second dose. The study at large found these results: CD4 TCRs associated with the vaccine covered the entire spike protein, and the dominant responses were in regions 160-218 and 743-854. Participants were mostly white British and included more females than males, and it was suggested by the authors that clonal diversity may have been underestimated. Because no samples from the day 14 peak response were available, repertoires could be characterized only after the peak T cell response. The 56-69-year group was small, and its depth increase did not reach significance, likely because of low power. Conclusions about previously exposed vaccinees are limited because only six or seven AZD1222 recipients were SARS-CoV-2 seropositive at baseline. After two AZD1222 doses, spike-specific TCR breadth and depth were significantly higher than at day 0 and than in MenACWY recipients. Nearly half of unique spike-specific TCRs reportedly recognized epitopes outside regions mutated in the B.1.351 and B.1.1.7 variants.

The germline V gene provides CDR1 MNHEY and CDR2 SVGAGI. V and J are trimmed by 6 bases and 3 bases, and the gene matches miss 10 bases of the junction. From the cysteine up to the phenylalanine, the CDR3 has a length of 15 residues. This entry keeps only the CDR3 DNA: 45 bases, framed from base 1. The receptor's source is an adult in good health. The V gene is TRBV6-5 and the J gene is TRBJ2-7; 8 central nucleotides agree with TRBD1. Here the sequenced sample was peripheral blood, taken on day 0 of AZD1222 vaccination. In nucleotide form, the sequence is TGTGCCAGCAGCCAAGGGACAGGATCCTTCTACGAGCAGTACTTC. It translates to CASSQGTGSFYEQYF.